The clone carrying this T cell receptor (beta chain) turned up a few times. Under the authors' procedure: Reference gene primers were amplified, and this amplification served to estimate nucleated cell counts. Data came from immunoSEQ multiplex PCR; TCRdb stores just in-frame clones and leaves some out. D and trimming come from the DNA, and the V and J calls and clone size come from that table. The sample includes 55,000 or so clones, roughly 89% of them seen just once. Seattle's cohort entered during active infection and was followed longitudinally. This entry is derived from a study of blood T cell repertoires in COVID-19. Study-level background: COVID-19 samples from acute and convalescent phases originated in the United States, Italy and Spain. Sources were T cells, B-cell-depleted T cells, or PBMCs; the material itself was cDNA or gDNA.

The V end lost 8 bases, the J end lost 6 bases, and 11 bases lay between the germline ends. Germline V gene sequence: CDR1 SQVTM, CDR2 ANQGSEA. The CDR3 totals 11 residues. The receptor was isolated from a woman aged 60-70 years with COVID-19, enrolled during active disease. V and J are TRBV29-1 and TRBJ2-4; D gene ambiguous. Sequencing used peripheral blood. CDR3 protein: CSSVLGNIQYF. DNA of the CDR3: TGCAGCTCCGTTCTAGGAAACATTCAGTACTTC.